The 10 T cell receptor beta chains below were found in one sample sequenced in a study of shared clonotypes between healthy human individuals (dated by TCRdb to 2019 to 2021). To prepare the library, the immunoSEQ multiplex PCR assay was applied. Imported from immuneACCESS, the table was reduced by TCRdb to in-frame sequences with V and J called. These copies leave out some clones; in studies compared against another copy, an unresolved V gene accounts for under half, and the cause of the remainder is not known. Present in this sample are around 2,000,000 clones, less than 95% of which were seen just once. Clones ranked in the top ten supply 0.95% to 1.5% of the sample. CD8 naive samples consisted of CD45RO-negative cells that were positively selected for CCR7, yielding a CD45RA+CCR7+ population without TemRA cells. The sequenced sample was naive CD8+ T cells sorted from blood. What the cell subset or site label conveys for this sample: CD45RA+CCR7+. The receptors originated from a young man in good health.

This chain links TRBV27 with TRBJ2-3; TRBD1 or TRBD2 may be the D gene (7 bases each). The V and J ends lost 3 bases and 1 base respectively, with 23 bases between them. This CDR3 has 19 amino acids. Germline V gene data show CDR1 as MNHEY and CDR2 as SMNVEV (reference sequence). CDR3 sequence: CASSFRQGDEAGGTDTQYF. In nucleotides, the CDR3 is TGTGCCAGCAGTTTTCGGCAGGGGGATGAGGCGGGAGGCACAGATACGCAGTATTTT.

This chain connects TRBV7-9 to TRBJ2-1, with unresolved D. The germline gives CDR1 SEHNR, CDR2 FQNEAQ (reference sequence). With 10 bases removed from V and 7 bases from J, the gap between germline ends came to 17 bases. The CDR3 contains 13 residues. The CDR3, as DNA: TGTGCCACCAACAAAGATTCCAGGAATGAGCAGTTCTTC. The encoded protein is CATNKDSRNEQFF.

V and J are TRBV4-1 and TRBJ2-5; 7 nucleotides match TRBD2. The CDR3 is made up of 14 amino acids. Germline V gene data show CDR1 as MGHRA and CDR2 as YSYEKL. After removal of 1 base from V and 5 bases from J, the junction contained 4 bases not matched to a gene. CDR3 nucleotides: TGCGCCAGCAGCCAAGGAGACGGGAGGGAGACCCAGTACTTC. Protein: CASSQGDGRETQYF.

V and J are TRBV5-6 and TRBJ2-6; D is unclear. This CDR3 contains 14 residues. CDR1 and CDR2 (germline): SGHDT, YYEEEE. Trimming left V 4 bases short and J 2 bases short, with 7 bases between. CDR3 DNA: TGTGCCAGCAGCATTGGGACTGGGGCCAACGTCCTGACTTTC. Its protein product is CASSIGTGANVLTF.

The rearrangement joins TRBV7-9 to TRBJ2-1; D is uncertain. Germline-derived CDR1 and CDR2 are SEHNR and FQNEAQ (reference sequence). The V gene lost 3 bases and the J gene lost 5 bases, with 17 bases spanning the gap. The CDR3 runs to 16 residues. CDR3 DNA sequence: TGTGCCAGCAGCTTTAAGTGGGATCCCCTACACAATGAGCAGTTCTTC. Its translation is CASSFKWDPLHNEQFF.

This clone is a singleton in its sample. V is TRBV6-5 and J is TRBJ2-7, with 7 bases fitting TRBD1. J was trimmed by 3 bases and V by 2 bases; bases with no gene match: 10. Germline lookup yields CDR1 MNHEY and CDR2 SVGAGI. This CDR3 has 16 residues. The CDR3 DNA reads TGTGCCAGCAGTTACCTTCCCGGGACAGAATACTACGAGCAGTACTTC. It specifies CASSYLPGTEYYEQYF.

The chain is built from TRBV5-1 and TRBJ2-7, with 10 bases that match TRBD2. The CDR3 extends over 15 amino acids. Germline CDR1 and CDR2: SGHRS and YFSETQ. The V and J ends lost 4 bases and 2 bases, in that order; junction bases with no gene match: 6. As DNA, the CDR3 is TGCGCCAGCAGCCTCCCCACTAGCGGGACCTACGAGCAGTACTTC. Protein sequence: CASSLPTSGTYEQYF. Full variable domain (rest looked up from reference TRBV5-1 and TRBJ2-7): KAGVTQTPRYLIKTRGQQVTLSCSPISGHRSVSWYQQTPGQGLQFLFEYFSETQRNKGNFPGRFSGRQFSNSRSEMNVSTLELGDSALYLCASSLPTSGTYEQYFGPGTRLTVT.

V and J are TRBV28 and TRBJ1-6; tentative D call: TRBD1 (6 bases). V lost 5 bases and J 6 bases, leaving 8 bases between the germline ends. CDR3 size: 13 residues. Germline V gene data show CDR1 as MDHEN and CDR2 as SYDVKM. Here the CDR3 DNA reads TGTGCCAGCAGTAAGGGGGGTAATTCACCCCTCCACTTT. Its translation is CASSKGGNSPLHF.

V gene TRBV27 combines with J gene TRBJ2-1; TRBD2 agrees at 8 bases. Germline lookup yields CDR1 MNHEY and CDR2 SMNVEV (reference sequence). Trimming cost V 3 bases and J 5 bases; bases outside gene matches: 3. CDR3 size: 14 residues. The CDR3 spells CASSFETSDNEQFF. In DNA, the CDR3 is TGTGCCAGCAGTTTTGAGACTAGCGACAATGAGCAGTTCTTC.

The rearrangement joins TRBV6-6 to TRBJ2-7; D not resolved. V lost 0 bases, J lost 2 bases, and 5 bases lay in between. Per the germline V gene, CDR1 is MNHNY and CDR2 is SVGAGI (reference sequence). CDR3 length equals 13 residues. The CDR3 DNA reads TGTGCCAGCAGTTACTCCGTAGCCTACGAGCAGTACTTC. This sequence encodes CASSYSVAYEQYF.